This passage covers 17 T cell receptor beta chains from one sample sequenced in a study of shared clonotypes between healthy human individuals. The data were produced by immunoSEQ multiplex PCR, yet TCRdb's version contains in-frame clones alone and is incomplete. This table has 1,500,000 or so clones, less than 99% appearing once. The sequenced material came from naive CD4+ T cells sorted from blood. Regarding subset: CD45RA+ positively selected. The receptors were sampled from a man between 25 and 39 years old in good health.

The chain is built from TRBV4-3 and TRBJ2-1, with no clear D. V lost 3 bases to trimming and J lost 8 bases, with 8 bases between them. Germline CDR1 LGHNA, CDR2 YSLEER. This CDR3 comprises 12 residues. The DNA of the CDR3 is TGCGCCAGCAGCCAGCTAGGCCATGAGCAGTTCTTC. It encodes CASSQLGHEQFF.

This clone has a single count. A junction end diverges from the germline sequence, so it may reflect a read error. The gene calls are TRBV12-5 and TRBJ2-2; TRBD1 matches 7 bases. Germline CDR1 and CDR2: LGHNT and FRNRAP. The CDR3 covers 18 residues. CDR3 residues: CASGLGTLGQSNTGELFF. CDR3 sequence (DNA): TGTGCTAGTGGGTTGGGGACCCTGGGACAGTCGAACACCGGGGAGCTGTTTTTT.

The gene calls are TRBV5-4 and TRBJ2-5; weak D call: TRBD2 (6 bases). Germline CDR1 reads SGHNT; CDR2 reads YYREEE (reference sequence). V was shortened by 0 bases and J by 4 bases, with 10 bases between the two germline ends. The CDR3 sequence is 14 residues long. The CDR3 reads CASSLATGVETQYF. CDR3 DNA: TGTGCCAGCAGCTTGGCGACGGGAGTAGAGACCCAGTACTTC.

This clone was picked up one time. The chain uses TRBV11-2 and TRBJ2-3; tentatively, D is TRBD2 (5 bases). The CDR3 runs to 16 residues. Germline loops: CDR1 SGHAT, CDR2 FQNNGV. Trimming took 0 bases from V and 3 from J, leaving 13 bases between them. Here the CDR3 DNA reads TGTGCCAGCAGCTTAGATCTAGAGGGAGTAACAGATACGCAGTATTTT. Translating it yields CASSLDLEGVTDTQYF.

The CDR3 nucleotides read TGCGCCAGCAGCCAAGGCGCAGTCTATGGCTACACCTTC. It is translated as CASSQGAVYGYTF. The J gene is TRBJ1-2, the V gene TRBV4-1; D is unresolved. V was pared by 1 base and J by 4 bases, with 7 bases between. Germline V lookup: CDR1 MGHRA, CDR2 YSYEKL. The CDR3 is 13 amino acids.

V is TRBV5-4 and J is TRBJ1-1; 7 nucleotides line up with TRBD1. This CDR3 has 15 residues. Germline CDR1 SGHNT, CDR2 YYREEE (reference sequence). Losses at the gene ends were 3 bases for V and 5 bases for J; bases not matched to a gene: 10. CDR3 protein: CASSSFGTAGTEAFF. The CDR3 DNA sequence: TGTGCCAGCAGCTCCTTTGGGACAGCCGGTACTGAAGCTTTCTTT.

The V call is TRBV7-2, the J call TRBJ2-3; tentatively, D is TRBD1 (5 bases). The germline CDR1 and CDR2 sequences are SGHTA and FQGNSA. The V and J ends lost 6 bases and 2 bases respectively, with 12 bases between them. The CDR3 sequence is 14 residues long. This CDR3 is CASRRTSPTDTQYF. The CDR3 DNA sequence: TGTGCCAGCAGGCGGACAAGTCCCACAGATACGCAGTATTTT.

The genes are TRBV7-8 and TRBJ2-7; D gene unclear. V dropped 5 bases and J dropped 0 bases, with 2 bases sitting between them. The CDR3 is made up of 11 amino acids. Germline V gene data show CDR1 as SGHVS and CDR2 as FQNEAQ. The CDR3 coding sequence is TGTGCCAGCAGCCCCTCCTACGAGCAGTACTTC. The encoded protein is CASSPSYEQYF.

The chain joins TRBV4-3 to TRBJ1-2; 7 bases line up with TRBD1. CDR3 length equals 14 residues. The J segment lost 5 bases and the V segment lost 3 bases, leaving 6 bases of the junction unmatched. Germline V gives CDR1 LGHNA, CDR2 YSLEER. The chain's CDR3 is CASSQTGQIYGYTF. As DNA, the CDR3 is TGCGCCAGCAGCCAGACGGGACAGATTTATGGCTACACCTTC.

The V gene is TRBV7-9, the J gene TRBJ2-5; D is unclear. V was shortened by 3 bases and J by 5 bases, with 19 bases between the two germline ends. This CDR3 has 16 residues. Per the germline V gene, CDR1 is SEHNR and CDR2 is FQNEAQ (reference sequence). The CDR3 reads CASSFPGFASVETQYF. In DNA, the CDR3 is TGTGCCAGCAGCTTCCCTGGGTTCGCATCGGTCGAGACCCAGTACTTC.

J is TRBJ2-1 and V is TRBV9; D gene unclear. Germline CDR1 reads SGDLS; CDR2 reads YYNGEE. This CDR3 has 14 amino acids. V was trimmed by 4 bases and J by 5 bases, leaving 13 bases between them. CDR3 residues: CASSPRTNHNEQFF. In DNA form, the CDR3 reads TGTGCCAGCAGCCCCCGGACGAATCACAATGAGCAGTTCTTC.

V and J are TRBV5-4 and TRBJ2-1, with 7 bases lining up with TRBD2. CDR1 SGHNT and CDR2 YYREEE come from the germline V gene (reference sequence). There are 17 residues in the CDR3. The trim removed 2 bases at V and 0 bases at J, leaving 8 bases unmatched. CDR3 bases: TGTGCCAGCAGCTTAGCCCCACTAGCGAGCTCCTACAATGAGCAGTTCTTC. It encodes CASSLAPLASSYNEQFF.

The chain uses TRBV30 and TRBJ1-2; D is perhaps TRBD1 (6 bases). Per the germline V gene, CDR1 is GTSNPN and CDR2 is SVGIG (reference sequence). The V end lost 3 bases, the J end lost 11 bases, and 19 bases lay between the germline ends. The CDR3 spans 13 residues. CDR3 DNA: TGTGCCTGGAGCGCGGGACACGCAACGCGGTACACCTTC. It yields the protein CAWSAGHATRYTF.

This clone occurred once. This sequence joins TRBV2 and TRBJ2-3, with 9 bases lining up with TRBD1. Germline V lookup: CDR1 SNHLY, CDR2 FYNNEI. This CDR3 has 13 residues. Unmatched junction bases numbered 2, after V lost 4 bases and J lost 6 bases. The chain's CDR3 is CASSGQGVDTQYF. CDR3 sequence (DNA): TGTGCCAGCAGTGGACAGGGGGTGGATACGCAGTATTTT.

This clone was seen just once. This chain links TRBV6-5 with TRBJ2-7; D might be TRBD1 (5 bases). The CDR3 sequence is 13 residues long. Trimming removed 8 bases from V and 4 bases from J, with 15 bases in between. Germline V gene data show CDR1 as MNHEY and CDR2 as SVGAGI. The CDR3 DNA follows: TGTGCCAGCGGAACCCAGGGTGCTTACGAGCAGTACTTC. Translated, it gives CASGTQGAYEQYF.

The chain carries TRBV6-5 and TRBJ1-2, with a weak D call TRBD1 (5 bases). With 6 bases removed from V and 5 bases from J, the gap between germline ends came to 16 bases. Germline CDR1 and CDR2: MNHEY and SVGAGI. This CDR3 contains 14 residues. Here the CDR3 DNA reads TGTGCCAGCAGCCCGGGTGGGGGGGAATATGGCTACACCTTC. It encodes CASSPGGGEYGYTF.

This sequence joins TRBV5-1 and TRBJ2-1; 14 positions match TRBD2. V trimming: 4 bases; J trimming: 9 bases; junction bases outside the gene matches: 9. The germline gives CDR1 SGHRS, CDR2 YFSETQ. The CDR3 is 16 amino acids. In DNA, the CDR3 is TGCGCCAGCAGCGACGGACTAGCGGGAGGAGCGAGTGAGCAGTTCTTC. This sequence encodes CASSDGLAGGASEQFF.